One sample yielded the 17 T cell receptor beta chains listed below, sequenced in a study of yellow fever vaccine responses in identical twins. TCRdb recomputed calls from the RT-PCR reads with MiXCR, one row per CDR3 protein. In the table there are about 14,000 distinct CDR3 sequences, about 81% of which are singletons. Source: T cells from blood (PBMCs), unsorted or a sorted subset (not recorded which), taken before or after yellow fever vaccination (not recorded which). The receptors shown here come from a woman between 18 and 29 years old who received the yellow fever vaccine.

V usage is TRBV18 and J usage is TRBJ1-4; D possibly corresponds to TRBD1 (5 bases). Germline V CDR1 and CDR2: KGHSH, LQKENI. The CDR3 length is 15 residues. V lost 1 base, J lost 8 bases, and 14 bases lay in between. The CDR3 is CASSPLFREGEKLFF. Written as DNA, the CDR3 is TGTGCCAGCTCACCACTTTTCAGGGAGGGCGAAAAACTGTTTTTT.

The V call is TRBV29-1, the J call TRBJ1-1; D is unclear. V shed 3 bases and J shed 4 bases, with 12 bases lying between them. There are 13 residues in the CDR3. The V gene's germline CDR1 is SQVTM and CDR2 ANQGSEA. The CDR3 sequence is CSVDRTGGTEAFF. The CDR3 DNA reads TGCAGCGTTGACCGTACCGGAGGCACTGAAGCTTTCTTT.

The chain combines TRBV20-1 with TRBJ2-1; D is ambiguous. CDR3 length: 11 residues. Trimming pared 6 bases from V and 8 bases from J, leaving 11 bases between. Germline values: CDR1 DFQATT, CDR2 SNEGSKA (reference sequence). This CDR3 is CSAVRRDEQFF. The CDR3 bases are TGCAGTGCCGTCCGTAGGGATGAGCAGTTCTTC.

This clonotype was observed a handful of times. The chain uses TRBV11-2 and TRBJ1-5; the match to TRBD1 covers 8 bases. Germline V lookup: CDR1 SGHAT, CDR2 FQNNGV. The CDR3 is 14 amino acids. After removal of 5 bases from V and 7 bases from J, the junction contained 7 bases not matched to a gene. This CDR3 reads CASSPRTGFQPQHF. Written as DNA, the CDR3 is TGTGCCAGCAGCCCACGGACAGGGTTCCAGCCCCAGCATTTT. Full variable domain (missing parts from reference TRBV11-2 and TRBJ1-5): EAGVAQSPRYKIIEKRQSVAFWCNPISGHATLYWYQQILGQGPKLLIQFQNNGVVDDSQLPKDRFSAERLKGVDSTLKIQPAKLEDSAVYLCASSPRTGFQPQHFGDGTRLSIL.

The rearrangement uses TRBV13 and TRBJ1-2, with D unclear. The CDR3 has 18 residues. V dropped 7 bases and J dropped 3 bases, with 27 bases sitting between them. The germline gives CDR1 PRHDT, CDR2 FYEKMQ (reference sequence). The CDR3 nucleotides are TGTGCCAGCACCAACGTTCTTGCCCCAAGAAATCGGTACTATGGCTACACCTTC. This gives the protein CASTNVLAPRNRYYGYTF.

The V gene is TRBV2, the J gene TRBJ1-3; weak D call: TRBD1 (6 bases). Trimming took 6 bases from V and 0 from J, leaving 9 bases between them. Per germline, CDR1 SNHLY and CDR2 FYNNEI. This CDR3 is built from 14 residues. The CDR3 loop reads CASSGTFSGNTIYF. CDR3 nucleotide sequence: TGTGCCAGCAGCGGGACATTCTCTGGAAACACCATATATTTT.

This clonotype was seen more than once but under ten times. The DNA of the CDR3 is TGTGCCAGCAGTATCGAGACCCTGGCTAATGAAAAACTGTTTTTT. Translated: CASSIETLANEKLFF. This chain links TRBV12-3 or TRBV12-4 with TRBJ1-4; D is uncertain. V lost 5 bases and J 3 bases, leaving 13 bases between the germline ends. The CDR3 has 15 amino acids.

This chain connects TRBV11-2 to TRBJ2-1, with TRBD1 as a possible D gene (6 bases). This CDR3 spans 14 amino acids. Germline assignment: CDR1 SGHAT and CDR2 FQNNGV. V was pared by 5 bases and J by 4 bases, with 12 bases between. This CDR3 is CASSLLGGYNEQFF. The DNA for the CDR3 is TGTGCCAGCAGCCTGCTAGGGGGATACAATGAGCAGTTCTTC.

V and J are TRBV3-1 and TRBJ1-2; D is unclear. V was pared by 1 base and J by 8 bases, with 11 bases between. CDR1 is LGHDT, CDR2 YNNKEL, per germline (reference sequence). This CDR3 region has 13 residues. The CDR3 loop is CASSQGRVSGYTF. CDR3 DNA: TGTGCCAGCAGCCAAGGTCGGGTCAGCGGCTACACCTTC.

The chain links TRBV7-9 to TRBJ2-3; 9 bases align to TRBD1. The CDR3 has 14 amino acids. The trim removed 5 bases at V and 3 bases at J, leaving 3 bases unmatched. CDR1 and CDR2 from the germline V gene are SEHNR and FQNEAQ (reference sequence). The CDR3 DNA is TGTGCCAGCAGCCGGACAGGGGATACAGATACGCAGTATTTT. Amino acids: CASSRTGDTDTQYF.

The chain joins TRBV29-1 to TRBJ2-3; D gene unclear. The CDR3 length is 11 residues. V shed 6 bases and J shed 2 bases, with 6 bases lying between them. Germline V CDR1 and CDR2: SQVTM, ANQGSEA. The CDR3 reads CSVVATDTQYF. The CDR3 region has the DNA TGCAGCGTCGTAGCCACAGATACGCAGTATTTT.

The chain employs TRBV20-1 and TRBJ2-3, with 8 bases fitting TRBD1. The CDR3 sequence is 14 residues long. From germline, CDR1 is DFQATT and CDR2 SNEGSKA (reference sequence). The V segment lost 3 bases and the J segment 2 bases; nucleotides outside the gene matches: 4. Written as DNA, the CDR3 is TGCAGTGCTAGCAGGACAGGGTTCACAGATACGCAGTATTTT. This encodes CSASRTGFTDTQYF.

The V gene is TRBV11-1, the J gene TRBJ2-1; D is possibly TRBD2 (5 bases). There are 15 residues in the CDR3. Trimming shortened V by 1 base and J by 5 bases, and 12 bases separated the two germline ends. Germline V gene lookup returns CDR1 SGHAT and CDR2 FQDESV (reference sequence). The CDR3 bases are TGTGCCAGCAGCTTAGTAGTCTCACTAGACAATGAGCAGTTCTTC. This codes for CASSLVVSLDNEQFF.

V gene TRBV28 combines with J gene TRBJ1-4, with D possibly matching TRBD1 (6 bases). Germline CDR1 MDHEN, CDR2 SYDVKM. The CDR3 has 13 amino acids. V gave up 10 bases and J gave up 6 bases, with 15 bases separating them. The chain's CDR3 is CATLTKGDEKLFF. Here the CDR3 DNA reads TGTGCCACCCTGACGAAGGGGGATGAAAAACTGTTTTTT.

V is TRBV14 and J is TRBJ2-7; 7 positions match TRBD2. Germline loops: CDR1 SGHDN, CDR2 FVKESK. The CDR3 extends over 14 amino acids. Losses at the gene ends were 1 base for V and 3 bases for J; bases not matched to a gene: 3. This CDR3 is CASSQVLADYEQYF. DNA of the CDR3: TGTGCCAGCAGCCAAGTTCTAGCGGACTACGAGCAGTACTTC.

This clonotype has only a few counts. The rearrangement links TRBV20-1 to TRBJ1-4; D remains unclear. Germline-derived CDR1 and CDR2 are DFQATT and SNEGSKA (reference sequence). V was cut by 0 bases and J by 8 bases, with 7 bases left in between. The CDR3 spans 12 residues. CDR3 in amino acids: CSARDMGEKLFF. As DNA, the CDR3 is TGCAGTGCTAGAGATATGGGGGAAAAACTGTTTTTT.

This chain connects TRBV3-1 to TRBJ1-1; TRBD1 matches 7 bases. V lost 6 bases to trimming and J lost 0 bases; unmatched junction nucleotides: 7. The CDR3 is 15 amino acids. Germline loops: CDR1 LGHDT, CDR2 YNNKEL (reference sequence). CDR3 residues: CASRDPGQLNTEAFF. CDR3 DNA sequence: TGTGCCAGCAGGGATCCGGGACAGTTGAACACTGAAGCTTTCTTT.